The clone carrying this T cell receptor beta chain was detected only once. These data come from a study of blood T cell repertoires in COVID-19. The CDR3 is made up of 14 amino acids. V lost 7 bases, J lost 0 bases, and 13 bases lay in between. Germline-derived CDR1 and CDR2 are SGHRS and YFSETQ. Sequencing used immunoSEQ multiplex PCR; TCRdb keeps in-frame clones, though not all of them. Of over 250,000 clones in the sample, around nine tenths were seen once. This sequence was found in a woman aged 55-70 years who had recovered from COVID-19. The chain combines TRBV5-1 with TRBJ1-1; the D gene is possibly TRBD1 (6 bases). What was sequenced was PBMCs or T cells enriched from blood (not recorded which). CDR3 region: CASGTNYLNTEAFF. The CDR3 bases are TGCGCCAGCGGGACAAATTACCTGAACACTGAAGCTTTCTTT.